This TCR beta chain was identified during a study of cytomegalovirus exposure and HLA in healthy donors. Study-level findings and limits: Earlier analysis looked at TCR beta V segments, and most were productive about 87% or about 30% of the time. Another analysis was done later, and it associated approximately 15,000 TCR beta sequences with HLA alleles at 0.05 false discovery rate. A highly shared variant cluster was judged a likely technical artifact. Specific recognition of CMV antigens was confirmed in vitro for a few chains (all CMV-associated).

Of note for this clone: Antigen: not known.

Amplification used 60 Vbeta primers and 13 Jbeta primers. The repertoire was sequenced with immunoSEQ multiplex PCR; TCRdb's copy has only in-frame clones and lacks some. The sample table includes tens of thousands of clones. The sequenced material came from PBMCs. The source of this sequence is a male donor in good health and CMV-seronegative.

The CDR3 DNA is TGTGCCAGCAGCCCTCTAGGGGGTACAGGGGGTAGCTATGGCTACACCTTC. Protein product: CASSPLGGTGGSYGYTF. The chain carries TRBV7-9 and TRBJ1-2, with 8 bases fitting TRBD1. The germline V gene has CDR1 SEHNR and CDR2 FQNEAQ (reference sequence). The CDR3 runs 17 residues. Losses at the gene ends were 5 bases for V and 4 bases for J; bases not matched to a gene: 15.